The entry that follows covers one T cell receptor (beta chain) sequence. Its matching antigen is unknown. The data stem from a study of identifying expanded T cells in peripheral blood. Study results and caveats: Over approximately two and four weeks, about 17 and 20 clones changed, versus around 1.2 between replicates. Across healthy donors, higher total template counts meant significantly greater roughly 2-week count variance.

In germline, CDR1 is MDHEN, CDR2 SYDVKM. CDR3 size: 17 residues. The V end lost 6 bases, the J end lost 0 bases, and 21 bases lay between the germline ends. Only in-frame clones appear in the TCRdb table, and some are missing; sequencing was by immunoSEQ multiplex PCR. The sample lists about 78,000 clones; 88% were seen once. Healthy donors had no documented immune events, such as infections, while sampled. The sequenced sample consisted of blood. The sequence came from a person between 18 and 69 years old in good health. J is TRBJ2-7 and V is TRBV28; possibly TRBD1 for D (6 bases). The CDR3 reads CASRTYLNNRVSYEQYF. In DNA form, the CDR3 reads TGTGCCAGCAGGACATATCTGAACAACAGGGTCTCCTACGAGCAGTACTTC. Full variable domain (remainder filled in from reference TRBV28 and TRBJ2-7): DVKVTQSSRYLVKRTGEKVFLECVQDMDHENMFWYRQDPGLGLRLIYFSYDVKMKEKGDIPEGYSVSREKKERFSLILESASTNQTSMYLCASRTYLNNRVSYEQYFGPGTRLTVT.